Included here is one T cell receptor beta chain sequence, with context. The sample originates from a study of blood T cell repertoires in COVID-19. Study summary: COVID-19 samples from acute and convalescent phases originated in the United States, Italy and Spain. PBMCs, B-cell-depleted T cells, or T cells provided the cDNA or gDNA that made up the material.

CDR3 size: 15 residues. Germline CDR1 SEHNR, CDR2 FQNEAQ (reference sequence). Trimming shortened V by 5 bases and J by 3 bases, and 13 bases separated the two germline ends. Per the original data handling: Estimates of nucleated cell counts were drawn from the amplification of reference gene primers. The protocol was immunoSEQ multiplex PCR, while the TCRdb copy is restricted to in-frame clones and leaves out a portion. That table is the source of V, J and clone size, and D and trimming were worked out from the DNA. The sample comprises a few hundred thousand clones, around 92% of which are singletons, and 2.5% to 3.5% rests with the top ten. Seattle's cohort entered during active infection and was followed longitudinally.

The sequenced sample was peripheral blood. This TCR was sampled from a woman younger than 45 with COVID-19, enrolled during active disease. The chain couples TRBV7-9 to TRBJ2-2, with D possibly being TRBD2 (6 bases). DNA for the CDR3: TGTGCCAGCAGCCCCACCGGGAGTTACACCGGGGAGCTGTTTTTT. The encoded protein is CASSPTGSYTGELFF.